This TCR beta chain was documented in a study of TIL therapy for anti-PD-1-resistant metastatic lung cancer. As for the study in general: Patients had a median age of almost 55 years (range about 38-85).

Sequencing used immunoSEQ v3. The protocol was immunoSEQ multiplex PCR, while the TCRdb copy is restricted to in-frame clones and leaves out a portion. The data contain about 100,000 clones, under 70% of them seen just once; the ten biggest clones take up roughly 9.8%. V shed 2 bases, J shed 4 bases, and the junction held 9 bases outside the gene matches. The CDR3 spans 18 residues. The germline V gene encodes CDR1 SGHTA and CDR2 FQGNSA. Notes on this clone: Its antigen is unidentified.

Whole-study findings and limits: Compared with baseline intratumoral T cells, expanded TIL cultures were more clonal and less diverse (around 5.9% vs 31%).

The time point: pre-treatment sample, taken before nivolumab and TIL therapy. Tumor tissue came from excised metastases, mostly pleural nodules or supraclavicular lymph nodes. The sequences come from tumor tissue, collected at baseline. The receptor's source is a person aged 25 to 80 with non-small cell lung cancer. The chain combines TRBV7-2 with TRBJ1-5; TRBD1 matches 12 bases. CDR3 DNA: TGTGCCAGCAGCTTAACGCCCGGGACAGGGGGCAGGAATCAGCCCCAGCATTTT. Amino acids: CASSLTPGTGGRNQPQHF.